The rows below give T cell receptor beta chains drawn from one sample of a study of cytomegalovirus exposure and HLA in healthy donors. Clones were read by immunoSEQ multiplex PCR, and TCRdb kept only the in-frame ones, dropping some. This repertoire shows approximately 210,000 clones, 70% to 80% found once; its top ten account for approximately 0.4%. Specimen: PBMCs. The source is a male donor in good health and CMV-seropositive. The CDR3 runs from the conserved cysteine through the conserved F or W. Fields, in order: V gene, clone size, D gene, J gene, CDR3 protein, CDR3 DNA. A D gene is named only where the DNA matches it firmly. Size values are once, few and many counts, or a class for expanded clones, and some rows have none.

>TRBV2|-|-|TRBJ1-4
CASLKEGYTNEKLFF
TGTGCCAGCTTGAAGGAGGGTTATACTAATGAAAAACTGTTTTTT
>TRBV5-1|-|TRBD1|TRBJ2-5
CASSGRDRGQETQYF
TGCGCCAGCAGCGGCCGGGACAGGGGACAAGAGACCCAGTACTTC
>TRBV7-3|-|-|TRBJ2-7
CASSLAGSSYEQYF
TGTGCCAGCAGCTTAGCCGGGTCCTCCTACGAGCAGTACTTC
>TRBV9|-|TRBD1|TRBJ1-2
CASSVSSRDRAYGYTF
TGTGCCAGCAGCGTATCTAGCCGGGACAGGGCCTATGGCTACACCTTC
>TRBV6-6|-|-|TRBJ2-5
CASIGGATLGTQYF
TGTGCCAGCATTGGGGGGGCCACCTTGGGGACCCAGTACTTC
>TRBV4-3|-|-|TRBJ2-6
CASSQALGATGANVLTF
TGCGCCAGCAGCCAAGCTCTCGGAGCAACTGGGGCCAACGTCCTGACTTTC
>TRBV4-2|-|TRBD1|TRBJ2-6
CASSTGVYSGANVLTF
TGTGCCAGCAGTACAGGGGTCTACTCTGGGGCCAACGTCCTGACTTTC
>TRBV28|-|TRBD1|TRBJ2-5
CASSLPGGVETQYF
TGTGCCAGCAGTTTGCCAGGGGGCGTAGAGACCCAGTACTTC
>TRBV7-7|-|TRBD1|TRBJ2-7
CASSSDRGYEQYF
TGTGCTAGCAGCTCAGACAGGGGCTACGAGCAGTACTTC
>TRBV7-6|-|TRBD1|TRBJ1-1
CASSLAQGAYTEAFF
TGTGCCAGCAGCTTAGCGCAGGGGGCCTACACTGAAGCTTTCTTT
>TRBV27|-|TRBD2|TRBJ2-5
CASSSKPFSSGSEETQYF
TGTGCCAGCAGCTCGAAACCTTTCTCTAGCGGGAGCGAAGAGACCCAGTACTTC
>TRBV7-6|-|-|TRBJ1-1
CASTLDWNTEAFF
TGTGCCAGCACCCTCGACTGGAACACTGAAGCTTTCTTT
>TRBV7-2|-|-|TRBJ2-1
CASSSIREQFF
TGTGCCAGCAGCTCCATTCGGGAGCAGTTCTTC
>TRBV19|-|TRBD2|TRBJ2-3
CASSLAGITDTQYF
TGTGCCAGTAGCTTAGCGGGGATCACAGATACGCAGTATTTT
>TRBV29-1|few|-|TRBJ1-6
CSVGLEGNSPLHF
TGCAGCGTGGGACTAGAGGGGAATTCACCCCTCCACTTT
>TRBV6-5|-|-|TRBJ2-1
CASGLHGSSYNEQFF
TGTGCCAGCGGCCTCCATGGGAGCTCCTACAATGAGCAGTTCTTC
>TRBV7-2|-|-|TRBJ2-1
CASSLSLYNEQFF
TGTGCCAGCAGCTTGAGTCTCTACAATGAGCAGTTCTTC
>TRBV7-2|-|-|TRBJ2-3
CASSLRGVITDTQYF
TGTGCCAGCAGCTTACGGGGTGTCATCACAGATACGCAGTATTTT
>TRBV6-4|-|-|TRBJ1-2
CASSADGGDGYTF
TGTGCCAGCAGTGCGGACGGAGGCGATGGCTACACCTTC
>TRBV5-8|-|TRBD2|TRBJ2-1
CASSLDGRAGEQFF
TGTGCCAGCAGCTTGGACGGGAGGGCCGGGGAGCAGTTCTTC
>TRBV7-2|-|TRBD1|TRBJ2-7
CASTPGQGSYEQYF
TGTGCCAGCACCCCGGGACAGGGCTCCTACGAGCAGTACTTC
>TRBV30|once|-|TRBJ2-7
CAWRETTYSYEQYF
TGTGCCTGGAGAGAAACTACCTACTCCTACGAGCAGTACTTC
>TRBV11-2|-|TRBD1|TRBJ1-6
CASSWTGGLSSPLHF
TGTGCCAGCAGCTGGACAGGCGGTTTGAGTTCACCCCTCCACTTT
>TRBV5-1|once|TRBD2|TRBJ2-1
CASSTPGLAGVNEQFF
TGCGCCAGCAGCACGCCCGGACTAGCGGGAGTTAATGAGCAGTTCTTC
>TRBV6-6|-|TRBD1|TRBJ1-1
CASSYWVLDREDEAFF
TGTGCCAGCAGTTACTGGGTCCTCGACAGGGAAGATGAAGCTTTCTTT
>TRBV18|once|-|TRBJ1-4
CASSPRAATNEKLFF
TGTGCCAGCTCACCACGGGCCGCAACTAATGAAAAACTGTTTTTT
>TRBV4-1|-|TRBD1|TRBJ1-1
CASSPTGGAGGGTEAFF
TGCGCCAGCAGCCCGACGGGGGGGGCAGGGGGGGGTACTGAGGCTTTCTTT
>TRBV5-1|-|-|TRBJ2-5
CASSLATAQETQYF
TGCGCCAGCAGCTTGGCTACAGCCCAAGAGACCCAGTACTTC
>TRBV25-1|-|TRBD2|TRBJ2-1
CASSEILAGGNEQFF
TGTGCCAGCAGTGAAATACTAGCGGGGGGCAATGAGCAGTTCTTC
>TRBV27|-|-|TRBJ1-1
CASSLLWQGRDGTEAFF
TGTGCCAGCAGTCTCCTCTGGCAGGGTAGGGATGGCACTGAAGCTTTCTTT
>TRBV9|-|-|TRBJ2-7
CASSAGTTVTYEQYF
TGTGCCAGCAGCGCGGGGACAACAGTAACCTACGAGCAGTACTTC